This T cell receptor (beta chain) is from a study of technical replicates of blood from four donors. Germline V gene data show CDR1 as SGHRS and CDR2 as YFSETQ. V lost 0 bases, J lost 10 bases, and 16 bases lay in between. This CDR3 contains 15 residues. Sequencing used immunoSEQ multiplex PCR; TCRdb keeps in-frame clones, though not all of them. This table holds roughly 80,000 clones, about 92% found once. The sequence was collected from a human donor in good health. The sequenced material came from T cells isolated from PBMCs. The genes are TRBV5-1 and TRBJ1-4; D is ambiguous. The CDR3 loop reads CASSLDDEFTGKLFF. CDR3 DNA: TGCGCCAGCAGCTTGGACGACGAGTTTACGGGAAAACTGTTTTTT.